These 7 T cell receptor beta chains were all obtained from the same sample, sequenced in a study of blood T cell repertoires in COVID-19. Repertoires were generated with immunoSEQ multiplex PCR, while TCRdb's copy carries only in-frame clones and drops some. The sample includes about 500,000 clones, around 90% of them seen just once. The sequencing sample was made of peripheral blood. Source of these receptors: a woman between 50 and 59 years old with COVID-19, enrolled during active disease.

The chain has TRBV7-8 and TRBJ2-1; 7 bases are shared with TRBD2. Germline CDR1 SGHVS, CDR2 FQNEAQ. V trimming: 1 base; J trimming: 2 bases; junction bases outside the gene matches: 5. The CDR3 is 16 amino acids. As DNA, the CDR3 is TGTGCCAGCAGCTTAGTCGGGGGGTTCACCTACAATGAGCAGTTCTTC. Protein sequence: CASSLVGGFTYNEQFF.

The rearrangement links TRBV4-1 to TRBJ1-2; possibly TRBD1 for D (5 bases). The CDR3 spans 15 residues. Germline CDR1 MGHRA, CDR2 YSYEKL. V was pared by 1 base and J by 3 bases, with 12 bases between. This chain's CDR3 is CASSQGYRGDYGYTF. In DNA form, the CDR3 reads TGCGCCAGCAGCCAAGGTTACCGGGGGGACTATGGCTACACCTTC.

The chain has TRBV29-1 and TRBJ2-2, with 7 bases that match TRBD1. Germline-derived CDR1 and CDR2 are SQVTM and ANQGSEA. The CDR3 consists of 16 residues. Losses at the gene ends were 0 bases for V and 1 base for J; bases not matched to a gene: 5. The CDR3: CSVEDPDRWNTGELFF. The CDR3 DNA sequence: TGCAGCGTTGAAGATCCGGACAGGTGGAACACCGGGGAGCTGTTTTTT.

V usage is TRBV7-2 and J usage is TRBJ1-3, with a weak D call TRBD1 (6 bases). The CDR3 consists of 17 residues. Germline V gene data show CDR1 as SGHTA and CDR2 as FQGNSA. V was cut by 4 bases and J by 5 bases, with 21 bases left in between. The CDR3 DNA sequence: TGTGCCAGCAGCTCGAGGGGCGCAGGGGTAGGGCGAAACACCATATATTTT. It yields the protein CASSSRGAGVGRNTIYF.

The V call is TRBV9, the J call TRBJ2-3; D is unclear. Trimming stripped 4 bases from V and 8 bases from J, with 20 bases between. CDR1 and CDR2 from the germline V gene are SGDLS and YYNGEE. CDR3 size: 15 residues. CDR3 coding DNA: TGTGCCAGCAGCCCGACATTGGGCCCAGTCGGTACGCAGTATTTT. This encodes CASSPTLGPVGTQYF.

The gene calls are TRBV5-1 and TRBJ1-1; 9 bases are a match to TRBD1. The CDR3 spans 16 residues. The J segment lost 2 bases and the V segment lost 3 bases, leaving 8 bases of the junction unmatched. Germline lookup yields CDR1 SGHRS and CDR2 YFSETQ. In nucleotides, the CDR3 is TGCGCCAGCAGCTCCCGGACAGGGGTAAGAAACACTGAAGCTTTCTTT. It encodes CASSSRTGVRNTEAFF.

The rearrangement links TRBV5-5 to TRBJ2-1, with TRBD2 identical over 9 bases. The CDR3 runs 14 residues. V trimming: 4 bases; J trimming: 10 bases; junction bases outside the gene matches: 9. Germline V CDR1 and CDR2: SGHKS, YYEKEE (reference sequence). CDR3 amino acids: CASSRGASGEEQFF. As DNA, the CDR3 is TGTGCCAGCAGCCGGGGGGCTAGCGGGGAAGAGCAGTTCTTC. The whole variable domain, filled in from reference TRBV5-5 and TRBJ2-1, reads DAGVTQSPTHLIKTRGQQVTLRCSPISGHKSVSWYQQVLGQGPQFIFQYYEKEERGRGNFPDRFSARQFPNYSSELNVNALLLGDSALYLCASSRGASGEEQFFGPGTRLTVL.